The clone carrying this TCR beta chain has just a few counts. The sample originates from a study of OX40 agonist ivuxolimab in advanced cancers. At the level of the study: Ivuxolimab is an agonistic anti-OX40 (CD134) antibody, and patients were treated with it.

The assay was immunoSEQ multiplex PCR, and TCRdb's table has in-frame clones only and misses some. The sample records approximately 31,000 clones, 70% to 90% being singletons. The germline gives CDR1 SGHNT, CDR2 YYREEE (reference sequence). This CDR3 comprises 16 residues. Germline trimming cut 3 bases from V and 0 bases from J; bases unmatched to any gene: 7. The source of this sequence is an adult with an advanced solid tumor such as melanoma, head and neck, liver or kidney cancer. The chain employs TRBV5-4 and TRBJ1-1; 8 nucleotides align to TRBD1. The sequencing used CD4+ or CD8+ T cells sorted from blood, collected in a trial of the OX40 agonist ivuxolimab. CDR3 amino acids: CASSYTGTGVNTEAFF. CDR3 nucleotides: TGTGCCAGCAGCTATACCGGGACAGGAGTGAACACTGAAGCTTTCTTT. The variable domain in full, completed from reference TRBV5-4 and TRBJ1-1, reads ETGVTQSPTHLIKTRGQQVTLRCSSQSGHNTVSWYQQALGQGPQFIFQYYREEENGRGNFPPRFSGLQFPNYSSELNVNALELDDSALYLCASSYTGTGVNTEAFFGQGTRLTVV.